Given below is one TCR beta chain in context. The CDR3 covers 13 residues. V was trimmed by 1 base and J by 6 bases, leaving 7 bases between them. CDR1 and CDR2 from the germline V gene are SGHTA and FQGNSA. The entry originates in a study of cytomegalovirus exposure and HLA in healthy donors. It was with 60 Vbeta and 13 Jbeta primers that the PCR ran. Here immunoSEQ multiplex PCR was the method, and the copy in TCRdb shows in-frame clones only, minus some. The sample has under 45,000 clones, around 62% seen once. The chain uses TRBV7-2 and TRBJ2-1; D is undetermined. This clonotype was sampled from a human donor in good health. Sequenced input: PBMCs. The CDR3 loop reads CASSLGYSNEQFF. In DNA, the CDR3 is TGTGCCAGCAGCTTAGGGTACAGCAATGAGCAGTTCTTC.